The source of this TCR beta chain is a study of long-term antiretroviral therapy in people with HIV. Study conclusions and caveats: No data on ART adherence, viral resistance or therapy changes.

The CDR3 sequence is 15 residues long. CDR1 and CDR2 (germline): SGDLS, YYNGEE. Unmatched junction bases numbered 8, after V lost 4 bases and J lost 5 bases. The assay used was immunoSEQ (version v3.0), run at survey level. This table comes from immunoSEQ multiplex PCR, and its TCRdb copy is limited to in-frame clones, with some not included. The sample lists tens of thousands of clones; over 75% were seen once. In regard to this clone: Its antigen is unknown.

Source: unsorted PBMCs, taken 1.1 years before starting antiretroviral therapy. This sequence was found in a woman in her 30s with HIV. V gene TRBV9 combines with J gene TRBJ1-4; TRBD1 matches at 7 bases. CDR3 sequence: CASSIALDRNEKLFF. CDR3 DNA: TGTGCCAGCAGCATAGCTCTGGACAGGAATGAAAAACTGTTTTTT.